Listed below are T cell receptor beta chains from one sample, sequenced in a study of CD8+ T cells in alopecia areata. This table comes from immunoSEQ multiplex PCR, and its TCRdb copy is limited to in-frame clones, with some not included. This table holds 150,000 to 200,000 clones, less than 80% found once. This specimen consisted of CD8+ T cells sorted from blood, obtained at week 0. Every receptor here comes from a human donor with alopecia areata. The CDR3 runs from the conserved cysteine through the conserved F or W. D genes are given only for firm matches. Clone sizes are given selectively: once, few, many, or a class where the clone is expanded.

v_gene,j_gene,d_gene,abundance,CDR3aa,CDR3nt
TRBV29-1,TRBJ2-1,-,-,CSARGTSSYNEQFF,TGCAGCGCTAGAGGGACCAGCTCCTACAATGAGCAGTTCTTC
TRBV5-1,TRBJ2-7,TRBD1,-,CASSPSTGLYEQYF,TGCGCCAGCAGCCCATCGACAGGGCTATACGAGCAGTACTTC
TRBV6-5,TRBJ2-1,TRBD2,-,CASSSSGDLNEQFF,TGTGCCAGCAGCTCTAGCGGGGACTTGAATGAGCAGTTCTTC
TRBV29-1,TRBJ2-5,-,-,CSAQSPQETQYF,TGCAGCGCTCAGAGCCCTCAAGAGACCCAGTACTTC
TRBV5-1,TRBJ2-3,-,-,CASSLETASTDTQYF,TGCGCCAGCAGCTTAGAGACAGCTAGCACAGATACGCAGTATTTT
TRBV4-2,TRBJ2-7,TRBD1,-,CASSPGQGVYEQYF,TGTGCCAGCAGCCCCGGACAGGGGGTCTACGAGCAGTACTTC
TRBV30,TRBJ2-7,TRBD2,-,CAWVGLGPYEQYF,TGTGCCTGGGTTGGACTAGGGCCCTACGAGCAGTACTTC
TRBV10-3,TRBJ2-7,-,few,CAISESGSGSYEQYF,TGTGCCATCAGTGAGTCTGGAAGTGGGTCCTACGAGCAGTACTTC
TRBV5-1,TRBJ2-1,TRBD2,-,CASSLLPGLAGSTKTGYEQFF,TGCGCCAGCAGCTTGTTGCCGGGACTAGCGGGCTCCACTAAGACTGGCTATGAGCAGTTCTTC
TRBV6-6,TRBJ1-5,-,-,CASSLPGPNQPQHF,TGCGCCAGCAGTTTACCGGGGCCTAATCAGCCCCAGCATTTT
TRBV19,TRBJ2-5,-,-,CASSASQETQYF,TGTGCCAGTAGCGCCAGCCAAGAGACCCAGTACTTC
TRBV7-9,TRBJ2-7,-,-,CASSLGTYEQYF,TGTGCCAGCAGCTTGGGTACCTACGAGCAGTACTTC
TRBV19,TRBJ2-3,-,-,CASSIAISSTDTQYF,TGTGCCAGTAGTATTGCCATCTCGAGCACAGATACGCAGTATTTT
TRBV6-1,TRBJ2-5,-,once,CASSEAIGQLETQYF,TGTGCCAGCAGTGAAGCAATAGGACAGTTAGAGACCCAGTACTTC
TRBV9,TRBJ2-7,-,-,CASSVASSSYEQYF,TGTGCCAGCAGCGTAGCTAGTAGCAGCTACGAGCAGTACTTC
TRBV11-3,TRBJ2-3,-,-,CASSPVRPPTDTQYF,TGTGCCAGCAGCCCCGTTCGACCACCCACAGATACGCAGTATTTT
TRBV5-4,TRBJ2-7,-,-,CASSFCVGTRNEQYF,TGTGCCAGCAGCTTCTGTGTCGGGACACGGAACGAGCAGTACTTC
TRBV5-1,TRBJ1-1,TRBD1,-,CASSADRVYAFF,TGCGCCAGCAGCGCAGACAGGGTATACGCTTTCTTT
TRBV23-1,TRBJ2-7,-,-,CASSQSGTEQYF,TGCGCCAGCAGTCAATCTGGGACCGAGCAGTACTTC
TRBV29-1,TRBJ1-2,TRBD1,-,CSVEVGRGRAYGYTF,TGCAGCGTTGAAGTTGGCAGGGGGAGGGCCTATGGCTACACCTTC
TRBV6-5,TRBJ1-2,-,-,CASLGPFNYGYTF,TGTGCCAGCCTGGGGCCATTCAACTATGGCTACACCTTC
TRBV4-1,TRBJ1-5,-,-,CASSQDFTANQPQHF,TGCGCCAGCAGCCAAGATTTTACGGCGAATCAGCCCCAGCATTTT
TRBV19,TRBJ1-2,-,-,CASMGGYNYGYTF,TGTGCCAGTATGGGGGGGTATAACTATGGCTACACCTTC
TRBV15,TRBJ2-7,-,-,CATSRDGHLYEQYF,TGTGCCACCAGCAGAGATGGACACCTCTACGAGCAGTACTTC